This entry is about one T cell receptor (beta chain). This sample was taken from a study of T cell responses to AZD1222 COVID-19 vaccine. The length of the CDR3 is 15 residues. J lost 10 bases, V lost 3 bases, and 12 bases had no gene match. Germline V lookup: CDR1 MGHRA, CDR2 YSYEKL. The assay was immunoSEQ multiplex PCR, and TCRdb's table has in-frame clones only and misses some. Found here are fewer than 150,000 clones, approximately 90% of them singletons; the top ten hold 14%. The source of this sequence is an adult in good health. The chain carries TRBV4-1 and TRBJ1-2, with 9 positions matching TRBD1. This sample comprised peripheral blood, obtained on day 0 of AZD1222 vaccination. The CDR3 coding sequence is TGCGCCAGCAGCCAGGGGCCGGGGACAGGGCTCGACTACACCTTC. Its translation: CASSQGPGTGLDYTF.